This is a list of T cell receptor beta chains from one sample in a study of shared clonotypes between healthy human individuals. Profiled with immunoSEQ multiplex PCR; TCRdb holds only in-frame clones, not every one. The table records around 500,000 clones, 79% of them present only once. The sequenced sample consisted of PBMCs. These receptors all stem from a woman in her thirties or forties in good health. Some clones in this sample may be carry-over from other donors' samples. CDR3s include the opening cysteine and the closing phenylalanine or tryptophan. A D gene is named only where the DNA matches it firmly. Clone size is shown for a subset of rows, as once, few, many or a class of expanded clone.

>TRBV9|.|TRBJ2-2|TRBD2
CASSVSGSFIGELFF
TGTGCCAGCAGCGTCAGCGGGAGCTTTATCGGGGAGCTGTTTTTT
>TRBV6-4|.|TRBJ2-1|.
CASSSDWGDDNEQFF
TGTGCCAGCAGTTCAGACTGGGGGGACGACAATGAGCAGTTCTTC
>TRBV7-9|.|TRBJ2-7|TRBD2
CASSLGLGSYSYEQYF
TGTGCCAGCAGCCTGGGACTAGGTTCCTACTCCTACGAGCAGTACTTC
>TRBV19|.|TRBJ1-5|.
CATRSTETWQPQHF
TGTGCCACCAGATCGACGGAGACGTGGCAGCCCCAGCATTTT
>TRBV21-1|many|TRBJ2-1|.
CASSLAGGIRNEQFF
TGTGCCAGCAGCTTAGCGGGAGGGATTAGGAATGAGCAGTTCTTC
>TRBV7-9|once|TRBJ1-1|TRBD1
CASSPRTGQNTEAFF
TGTGCCAGCAGCCCCCGGACAGGCCAGAACACTGAAGCTTTCTTT
>TRBV2|.|TRBJ2-5|TRBD1
CASSEAGQGGQETQYF
TGTGCCAGCAGTGAAGCGGGACAGGGCGGCCAAGAGACCCAGTACTTC
>TRBV9|few|TRBJ1-5|.
CASSVFGGDQPQHF
TGTGCCAGCAGCGTATTTGGCGGTGATCAGCCCCAGCATTTT
>TRBV28|.|TRBJ2-2|TRBD2
CASRGLSGRSTGELFF
TGTGCCAGCAGGGGACTAAGCGGGAGGAGCACCGGGGAGCTGTTTTTT
>TRBV11-2|.|TRBJ2-2|TRBD1
CASSPDRSYTGELFF
TGTGCCAGCAGCCCGGACAGGTCCTACACCGGGGAGCTGTTTTTT
>TRBV15|.|TRBJ1-3|.
CATSRDRFSGNTIYF
TGTGCCACCAGCAGAGACCGGTTCTCTGGAAACACCATATATTTT
>TRBV7-9|.|TRBJ2-1|TRBD1
CASRTGTGSHNEQFF
TGTGCCAGCAGAACCGGGACAGGGTCCCACAATGAGCAGTTCTTC
>TRBV19|once|TRBJ2-5|TRBD1
CASSITGTGNVETQYF
TGTGCCAGTAGTATAACCGGGACAGGGAATGTTGAGACCCAGTACTTC
>TRBV7-2|.|TRBJ1-1|.
CASSPNLRGEITEAFF
TGTGCCAGCAGCCCTAATCTTCGGGGTGAGATCACTGAAGCTTTCTTT
>TRBV29-1|.|TRBJ2-2|TRBD2
CSVDGGKAGTGELFF
TGCAGCGTTGACGGCGGGAAAGCGGGGACCGGGGAGCTGTTTTTT
>TRBV4-1|.|TRBJ1-2|.
CASSQTPYRGLNYGYTF
TGCGCCAGCAGCCAAACGCCCTACCGAGGGCTTAACTATGGCTACACCTTC
>TRBV9|few|TRBJ1-3|TRBD1
CASSVGQGGSGNTIYF
TGTGCCAGCAGCGTAGGACAGGGCGGCTCTGGAAACACCATATATTTT
>TRBV11-1|.|TRBJ2-1|.
CASSLAPHSNEQFF
TGTGCCAGCAGCTTAGCCCCCCACTCCAATGAGCAGTTCTTC
>TRBV7-3|.|TRBJ2-3|TRBD2
CASSSSGGTDTQYF
TGTGCCAGCAGCTCTAGCGGGGGCACAGATACGCAGTATTTT
>TRBV7-2|once|TRBJ2-7|.
CASSSASRGGEQYF
TGTGCCAGCAGCTCCGCCTCCCGGGGAGGAGAGCAGTACTTC
>TRBV30|.|TRBJ2-7|.
CAWSYGTAVSYEQYF
TGTGCCTGGAGTTACGGGACGGCAGTCTCCTACGAGCAGTACTTC
>TRBV27|.|TRBJ2-1|TRBD1
CASSLSGGTGANEQFF
TGTGCCAGCAGTTTATCGGGGGGGACAGGGGCCAATGAGCAGTTCTTC
>TRBV14|few|TRBJ1-2|TRBD1
CASSPNRGNYGYTF
TGTGCCAGCAGCCCAAACAGGGGCAACTATGGCTACACCTTC
>TRBV2|few|TRBJ1-5|.
CASTVGGNQPQHF
TGTGCCAGCACAGTGGGGGGCAATCAGCCCCAGCATTTT
>TRBV7-6|few|TRBJ1-2|.
CASRMNRDEGYTF
TGTGCCAGCAGGATGAACAGGGATGAGGGCTACACCTTC
>TRBV5-4|.|TRBJ2-7|TRBD1
CASSLPGTGSNEQYF
TGTGCCAGCAGCCTCCCCGGGACAGGGTCCAACGAGCAGTACTTC
>TRBV25-1|.|TRBJ1-2|TRBD1
CASGGQGLSYTF
TGTGCCAGCGGGGGACAGGGGTTAAGCTACACCTTC
>TRBV4-1|.|TRBJ2-3|.
CASSQPAGPPTDTQYF
TGCGCCAGCAGCCAACCCGCGGGACCCCCTACAGATACGCAGTATTTT
>TRBV7-8|once|TRBJ1-1|.
CASSLGLGAFF
TGTGCCAGCAGCTTAGGTCTAGGAGCTTTCTTT
>TRBV10-2|once|TRBJ1-1|.
CASSVSGGGSTEAFF
TGCGCCAGCAGTGTCTCGGGGGGGGGTAGTACTGAAGCTTTCTTT
>TRBV4-2|.|TRBJ2-2|TRBD2
CASSQGGGGNTGELFF
TGTGCCAGCAGCCAAGGAGGCGGGGGGAACACCGGGGAGCTGTTTTTT
>TRBV18|few|TRBJ1-1|TRBD1
CASSGTGTGIFEAFF
TGTGCCAGCTCAGGAACCGGGACAGGGATATTTGAAGCTTTCTTT
>TRBV28|.|TRBJ1-5|.
CASSLGGSNQPQHF
TGTGCCAGCAGTTTGGGGGGTAGCAATCAGCCCCAGCATTTT
>TRBV27|few|TRBJ2-1|TRBD2
CASSSGTSGKYNEQFF
TGTGCCAGCAGTTCGGGGACTAGCGGGAAGTACAATGAGCAGTTCTTC
>TRBV6-1|few|TRBJ1-5|TRBD1
CASGDRVNQPQHF
TGTGCCAGCGGTGACAGGGTTAATCAGCCCCAGCATTTT
>TRBV2|.|TRBJ2-7|.
CASSVGLSSYEQYF
TGTGCCAGCAGTGTTGGTCTGAGCTCCTACGAGCAGTACTTC
>TRBV19|.|TRBJ2-1|.
CASGEVTSYNEQFF
TGTGCCAGTGGTGAGGTGACCTCCTACAATGAGCAGTTCTTC
>TRBV18|few|TRBJ1-5|.
CASSPGRSGNQPQHF
TGTGCCAGCTCACCAGGGAGATCGGGAAATCAGCCCCAGCATTTT
>TRBV19|.|TRBJ1-5|TRBD1
CASNQGGTGGNQPQHF
TGTGCCAGTAACCAGGGGGGAACGGGGGGCAATCAGCCCCAGCATTTT
>TRBV6-6|.|TRBJ1-3|.
CASSYSEGNTIYF
TGTGCCAGCAGTTACTCCGAGGGAAACACCATATATTTT
>TRBV11-3|.|TRBJ1-3|TRBD1
CASSLTGGDTIYF
TGTGCCAGCAGCCTAACAGGGGGAGACACCATATATTTT
>TRBV11-2|few|TRBJ1-1|.
CASSLAGFDAAFF
TGTGCCAGCAGCTTAGCGGGGTTCGATGCGGCTTTCTTT
>TRBV6-5|.|TRBJ2-7|TRBD1
CASSPRTGLYEQYF
TGTGCCAGCAGTCCCCGGACAGGCCTCTACGAGCAGTACTTC
>TRBV29-1|.|TRBJ2-7|TRBD2
CSVGLAGTYEQYF
TGCAGCGTTGGACTAGCGGGGACCTACGAGCAGTACTTC
>TRBV5-1|few|TRBJ1-6|.
CASSLEGNNSPLHF
TGCGCCAGCAGCTTGGAGGGGAACAATTCACCCCTCCACTTT
>TRBV2|few|TRBJ2-1|TRBD2
CASNKRGGTSLNEQFF
TGTGCCAGCAACAAAAGGGGGGGGACTAGTCTCAATGAGCAGTTCTTC
>TRBV19|.|TRBJ1-2|TRBD1
CASSRRTGLGYGYTF
TGTGCCAGTAGCCGGCGGACAGGTTTAGGCTATGGCTACACCTTC
>TRBV4-2|.|TRBJ2-1|TRBD2
CASSQDVGAGGNNEQFF
TGTGCCAGCAGCCAAGACGTAGGAGCGGGAGGGAACAATGAGCAGTTCTTC
>TRBV18|few|TRBJ1-1|.
CASSAPEATEAFF
TGTGCCAGCTCAGCGCCAGAAGCCACTGAAGCTTTCTTT
>TRBV6-1|.|TRBJ2-1|.
CASSEADREAQFF
TGTGCCAGCAGTGAAGCTGACAGGGAGGCGCAGTTCTTC
>TRBV19|.|TRBJ2-7|.
CASSIGVFTYEQYF
TGTGCCAGTAGTATAGGGGTCTTCACCTACGAGCAGTACTTC
>TRBV10-3|.|TRBJ2-3|.
CAISDGRVSTDTQYF
TGTGCCATCAGTGACGGACGGGTAAGCACAGATACGCAGTATTTT
>TRBV30|.|TRBJ2-1|.
CAWSVPDRDNEQFF
TGTGCCTGGAGTGTCCCCGACAGAGACAATGAGCAGTTCTTC
>TRBV2|once|TRBJ2-6|.
CASIGALGANVLTF
TGTGCCAGCATTGGGGCTCTCGGGGCCAACGTCCTGACTTTC
>TRBV19|.|TRBJ2-1|TRBD2
CASSIGGFSGTRHNEQFF
TGTGCCAGTAGTATAGGCGGGTTCTCGGGGACTAGACACAATGAGCAGTTCTTC
>TRBV18|.|TRBJ1-4|.
CASSPPGDREKLFF
TGTGCCAGCTCACCACCAGGGGATAGGGAAAAACTGTTTTTT
>TRBV28|.|TRBJ2-5|.
CASRGGASPNF
TGTGCCAGCAGGGGGGGGGCCTCTCCGAACTTC
>TRBV19|.|TRBJ1-1|.
CASSSRDTEAFF
TGTGCCAGTAGTAGTCGGGACACTGAAGCTTTCTTT
>TRBV9|.|TRBJ2-6|.
CASSFQTGYSGANVLTF
TGTGCCAGCAGCTTCCAGACAGGCTACTCTGGGGCCAACGTCCTGACTTTC